These 9 T cell receptor beta chains came from one sample sequenced in a study of OX40 agonist ivuxolimab in advanced cancers. The assay was immunoSEQ multiplex PCR, and TCRdb's table has in-frame clones only and misses some. The sample contains 80,000 or so clones, roughly 87% of which appear only once. This specimen consisted of CD4+ or CD8+ T cells sorted from blood, obtained in a trial of the OX40 agonist ivuxolimab. The receptors were gathered from an adult with an advanced solid tumor such as melanoma, head and neck, liver or kidney cancer.

V is TRBV5-5 and J is TRBJ1-2; 7 bases fit TRBD1. V dropped 4 bases and J dropped 4; count of bases not matched to a gene: 4. Germline loops: CDR1 SGHKS, CDR2 YYEKEE (reference sequence). The CDR3 is made up of 13 amino acids. CDR3 sequence reads: CASSKQGSYGYTF. The DNA for the CDR3 is TGTGCCAGCAGCAAACAGGGGTCCTATGGCTACACCTTC. The whole variable domain, filled in from reference TRBV5-5 and TRBJ1-2, reads DAGVTQSPTHLIKTRGQQVTLRCSPISGHKSVSWYQQVLGQGPQFIFQYYEKEERGRGNFPDRFSARQFPNYSSELNVNALLLGDSALYLCASSKQGSYGYTFGSGTRLTVV.

The rearrangement links TRBV11-2 to TRBJ1-2; D not resolved. From germline, CDR1 is SGHAT and CDR2 FQNNGV. Trimming removed 0 bases at V and 6 bases at J, with 8 bases between. This CDR3 spans 13 amino acids. The CDR3 coding sequence is TGTGCCAGCAGCTTAGATCCACAGAATGGCTACACCTTC. This gives the protein CASSLDPQNGYTF.

J is TRBJ2-1 and V is TRBV18; 9 bases map to TRBD1. Germline CDR1 reads KGHSH; CDR2 reads LQKENI. V was pared by 3 bases and J by 7 bases, with 10 bases of the junction left unmatched. The CDR3 loop spans 16 amino acids. The CDR3 nucleotides read TGTGCCAGCTCACCCACGACAGGGGGGAATAGGAATGAGCAGTTCTTC. As protein: CASSPTTGGNRNEQFF.

The chain employs TRBV5-6 and TRBJ2-7; unclear D gene. Germline assignment: CDR1 SGHDT and CDR2 YYEEEE. V shed 0 bases and J shed 0 bases, with 4 bases lying between them. The CDR3 spans 13 residues. The CDR3 protein is CASSLGFSYEQYV. CDR3 DNA: TGTGCCAGCAGCTTGGGGTTCTCCTACGAGCAGTACGTC.

The V gene is TRBV5-5, the J gene TRBJ2-3; TRBD2 might be the D (5 bases). The V end lost 0 bases, the J end lost 5 bases, and 10 bases lay between the germline ends. CDR3 length equals 14 residues. Germline V CDR1 and CDR2: SGHKS, YYEKEE (reference sequence). The CDR3 bases are TGTGCCAGCAGCTTGGCACTGGCGGGAGATACGCAGTATTTT. Amino acid sequence: CASSLALAGDTQYF.

The rearrangement uses TRBV28 and TRBJ1-1; D gene uncertain. Germline CDR1 and CDR2: MDHEN and SYDVKM. V was trimmed by 10 bases and J by 4 bases, leaving 16 bases between them. This CDR3 is 13 amino acids long. CDR3 nucleotides: TGTGCCACAGACGGGCAGCTTGGCACTGAAGCTTTCTTT. It translates to CATDGQLGTEAFF. Together with reference TRBV28 and TRBJ1-1, the CDR3 gives the full variable domain: DVKVTQSSRYLVKRTGEKVFLECVQDMDHENMFWYRQDPGLGLRLIYFSYDVKMKEKGDIPEGYSVSREKKERFSLILESASTNQTSMYLCATDGQLGTEAFFGQGTRLTVV.

The chain recombines TRBV6-1 with TRBJ1-2; no definite D call. The CDR3 has 13 amino acids. Germline V gives CDR1 MNHNS, CDR2 SASEGT. Trimming removed 4 bases at V and 2 bases at J, with 8 bases between. This CDR3 is CASSVSANYGYTF. The CDR3 DNA sequence: TGTGCCAGCAGTGTGTCTGCAAACTATGGCTACACCTTC.

The CDR3 region has the DNA TGTGCCAGCAGTTACTCCCTAGTGAACAGGGAGCTGTTTTTT. Protein sequence: CASSYSLVNRELFF. This chain connects TRBV6-5 to TRBJ2-2; D ambiguous. Deletions cut 0 bases from V and 9 bases from J, with 11 bases between. This CDR3 spans 14 amino acids. The germline gives CDR1 MNHEY, CDR2 SVGAGI.

This sequence joins TRBV6-1 and TRBJ1-3; D gene unclear. Germline CDR1 is MNHNS and CDR2 is SASEGT. The CDR3 is 12 residues long. With 2 bases removed from V and 6 bases from J, the gap between germline ends came to 5 bases. The CDR3, as DNA: TGTGCCAGCAGTGAAAGCGAAAACACCATATATTTT. This codes for CASSESENTIYF.